The entry that follows covers one T cell receptor beta chain sequence. The antigen remains undetermined. Next came a second PCR, run for about 6 to 12 cycles, which used a sample-barcoded 5' primer along with a J-beta primer mix. A template-switch adaptor containing 12 random nucleotides labeled each cDNA molecule. In TCRdb, the 5' RACE reads were re-called with MiXCR into one record per CDR3 protein. The profile shows fewer than 2 million distinct CDR3 sequences, approximately 39% of them singletons. This record belongs to a study of blood T cells in healthy people across ages. CDR1 SQVTM and CDR2 ANQGSEA come from the germline V gene. This CDR3 contains 15 residues. J lost 3 bases, V lost 3 bases, and 9 bases had no gene match. Points from the study as a whole: Long-lived and aged donors differed, with more naive CD4+ cells and higher diversity in the long-lived.

The V and J genes are TRBV29-1 and TRBJ2-7; 9 bases align to TRBD2. Sequences were obtained from blood. This receptor was obtained from a human donor in good health. DNA of the CDR3: TGCAGCGTTGAGTGGCTAGCGGGGATTCGCTACGAGCAGTACTTC. Its translation: CSVEWLAGIRYEQYF.